The present entry profiles one T cell receptor (beta chain) with its context. This clonotype has ten or more counts. Its target antigen remains unknown. Base qualities are not provided; no much larger clone lies one nucleotide away. Amplification of TCR beta CDR3 regions was carried out from RNA transcripts. A first-round RT-PCR of the TCR CDR3 used the HTBI primer set with the Qiagen OneStep RT-PCR kit. Libraries were constructed in a second round of multiplex PCR, after which size selection and purification were carried out. Paired-end sequencing of the libraries was performed with 100 bp reads on an Illumina HiSeq2000. The original methods were these. Raw data were processed with SOAPnuke, discarding reads with adapters, uncalled bases, mean Phred below 15, or no exact constant-primer or identifier match. COPE v1.2.5 was used to merge the high-quality paired reads, and each unique nucleotide sequence was defined as a clonotype. MiTCR v1.1 was used to align the clonotypes against IMGT TRBV, TRBD and TRBJ reference segments. The analysis was restricted to V-J combinations with a frequency above 0.0001, which together covered 99% to 99.2% of the repertoires. A TCS score was defined as the ratio between F50 (clonal expansion) and ExV (chaos), using BLOSUM62-based TCRdist between CDR3 peptides within each V-J. Welch's t-statistics and random forest reduced 500 to 550 V-J features to 10 to 15, which were used in a naive Bayes classifier (R e1071). TCRdb handled the public reads itself, with Q25 trimming in fastp and clone calling in MiXCR, and kept productive beta chains. Rows with one shared CDR3 protein collapse into an entry with the most common genes and DNA. TCRdb assigned the V and J calls; the authors' analysis was not used. This sample gives over 450,000 distinct CDR3 sequences in total; under 15% of them show up just once. The ten largest clones take up 15% to 20% of the sample.

The data belong to a study of T cells in Graves' hyperthyroidism and ophthalmopathy (dated by TCRdb to the late 2010s). Regarding the complete study: Peripheral blood samples were taken at the time of initial diagnosis, prior to any treatment. TCR V-J signatures able to tell the groups apart were searched for in a discovery cohort of about a hundred patients, of whom approximately 40 had Graves' ophthalmopathy and about 60 had stable Graves' hyperthyroidism. Prospective prediction of ophthalmopathy was tested in an independent validation cohort of fewer than 20 hyperthyroidism patients and some 17 patients who later progressed to ophthalmopathy. The 75 to 100 discovery patients were randomly split 7:3 into training and test sets. The study also compared thyroid tissue and blood T-cell repertoires from over 5 Graves' hyperthyroidism patients. Once sampling was done, hyperthyroidism patients were given methimazole at a starting dose of 30 mg daily, whereas ophthalmopathy patients were given high-dose intravenous methylprednisolone. The paper reports TCR Vbeta CDR3 sequencing of some 140 peripheral blood samples: around 41 ophthalmopathy, fewer than 80 hyperthyroidism and approximately 17 progressor patients.

Graves' hyperthyroidism was defined as stable when no progression to ophthalmopathy occurred over 18 months of follow-up. Hyperthyroidism patients were aged 18 to 65 years and newly diagnosed, with disease duration of less than 2 months. Patients with uncontrolled infections, other autoimmune diseases, pregnancy or lactation were excluded. Clinical symptoms, serum thyroxine and TRAb, thyroid ultrasound, and orbital computed tomography formed the basis for the diagnoses. PBMCs were isolated from around 10 ml of fresh peripheral blood by Ficoll-Paque density gradient centrifugation. Trizol reagent was used to extract total RNA, and RNA quality was then checked on an Agilent 2100 Bioanalyzer. Overall results and qualifications from the work: Sample size was not statistically predetermined, and blinding of investigators to group allocation was not performed. A 13 V-J signature model separated ophthalmopathy from stable hyperthyroidism, with roughly 88% sensitivity and 81% to 82% specificity in cross-validation and 80%/75% in testing. Most expanded thyroid clonotypes (frequency above 0.001) were also detected in blood, suggesting blood repertoires may reflect thyroid immune responses. In validation, the model predicted progression to ophthalmopathy a median of about 6 months before onset, with 70% to 71% sensitivity and just under 75% specificity.

The germline V gene (reference sequence) provides CDR1 LGHDT and CDR2 YNNKEL. CDR3 length: 14 amino acids, cysteine to phenylalanine. CDR3 DNA is the only sequence kept; it has 42 bases, read in frame from the first base. The V end loses 1 base and the J end loses 5 bases, and a stretch of 11 bases separates them. The TCR comes from a woman aged 18-35 years with Graves' hyperthyroidism. Sequencing used blood. Here the chain combines TRBV3-1 and TRBJ1-1, and TRBD1 may be the D gene, going by 5 matching bases. The CDR3 has the sequence CASSQVLRGTEAFF. The nucleotide sequence is given as TGTGCCAGCAGCCAAGTGCTTCGGGGGACTGAAGCTTTCTTT.